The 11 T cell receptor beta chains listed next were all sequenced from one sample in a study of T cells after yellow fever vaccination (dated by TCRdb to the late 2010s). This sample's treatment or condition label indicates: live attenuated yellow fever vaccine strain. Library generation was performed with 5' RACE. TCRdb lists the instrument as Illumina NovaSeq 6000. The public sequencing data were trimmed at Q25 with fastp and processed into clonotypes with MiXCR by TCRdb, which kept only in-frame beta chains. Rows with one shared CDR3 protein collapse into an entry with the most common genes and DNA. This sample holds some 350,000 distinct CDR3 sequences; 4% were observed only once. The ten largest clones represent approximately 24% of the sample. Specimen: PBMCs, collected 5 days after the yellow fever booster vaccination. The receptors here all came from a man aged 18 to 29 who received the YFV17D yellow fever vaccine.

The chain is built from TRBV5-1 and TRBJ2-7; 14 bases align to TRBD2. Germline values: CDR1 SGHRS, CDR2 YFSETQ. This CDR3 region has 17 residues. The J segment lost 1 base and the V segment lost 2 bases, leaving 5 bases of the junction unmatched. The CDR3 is CASSFGLAGGLSYEQYF. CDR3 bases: TGCGCCAGCAGCTTTGGACTAGCGGGGGGTCTGTCCTACGAGCAGTACTTC.

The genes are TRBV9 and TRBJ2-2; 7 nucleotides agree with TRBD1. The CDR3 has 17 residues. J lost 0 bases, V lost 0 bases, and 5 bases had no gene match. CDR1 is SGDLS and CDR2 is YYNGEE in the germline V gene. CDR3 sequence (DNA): TGTGCCAGCAGCGTAGAGGACGGGACAGCGAACACCGGGGAGCTGTTTTTT. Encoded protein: CASSVEDGTANTGELFF. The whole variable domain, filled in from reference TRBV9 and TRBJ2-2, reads DSGVTQTPKHLITATGQRVTLRCSPRSGDLSVYWYQQSLDQGLQFLIQYYNGEERAKGNILERFSAQQFPDLHSELNLSSLELGDSALYFCASSVEDGTANTGELFFGEGSRLTVL.

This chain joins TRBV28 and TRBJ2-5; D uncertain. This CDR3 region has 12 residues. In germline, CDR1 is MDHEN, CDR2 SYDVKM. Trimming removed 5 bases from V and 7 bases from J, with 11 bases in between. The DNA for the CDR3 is TGTGCCAGCAGTGATGGGTTTAGGACCCAGTACTTC. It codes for CASSDGFRTQYF.

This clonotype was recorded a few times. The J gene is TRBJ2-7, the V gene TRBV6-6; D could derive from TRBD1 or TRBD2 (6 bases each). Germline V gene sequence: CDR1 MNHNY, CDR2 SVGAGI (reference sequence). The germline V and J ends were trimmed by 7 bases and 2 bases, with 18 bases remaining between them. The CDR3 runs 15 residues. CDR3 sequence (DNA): TGTGCCAGCATCTCCTCTGGGGGGCGCACCTACGAGCAGTACTTC. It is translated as CASISSGGRTYEQYF.

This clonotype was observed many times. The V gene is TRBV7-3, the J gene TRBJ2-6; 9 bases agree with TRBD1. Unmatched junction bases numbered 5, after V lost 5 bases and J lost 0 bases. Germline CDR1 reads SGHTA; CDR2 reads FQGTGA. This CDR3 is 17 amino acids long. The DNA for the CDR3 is TGTGCCAGCAGCCCCAGGACAGGGGACTCTGGGGCCAACGTCCTGACTTTC. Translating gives CASSPRTGDSGANVLTF.

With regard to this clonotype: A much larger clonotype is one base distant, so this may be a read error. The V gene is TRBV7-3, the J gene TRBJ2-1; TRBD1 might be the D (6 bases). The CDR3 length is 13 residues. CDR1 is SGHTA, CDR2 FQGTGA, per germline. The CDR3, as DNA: TGTGCCTGCAGCCAACAGGGCGGTAATGAGCAGTTCTTC. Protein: CACSQQGGNEQFF.

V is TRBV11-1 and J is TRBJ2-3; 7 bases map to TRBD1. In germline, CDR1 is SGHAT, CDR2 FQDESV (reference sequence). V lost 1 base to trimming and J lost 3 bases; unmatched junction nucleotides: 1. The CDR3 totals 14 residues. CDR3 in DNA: TGTGCCAGCAGCTTAGTGGGACAGACAGATACGCAGTATTTT. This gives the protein CASSLVGQTDTQYF.

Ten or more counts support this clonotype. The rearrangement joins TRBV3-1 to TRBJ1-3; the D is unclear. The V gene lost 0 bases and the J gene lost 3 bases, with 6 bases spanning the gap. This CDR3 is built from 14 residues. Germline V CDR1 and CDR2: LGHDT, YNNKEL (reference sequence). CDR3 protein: CASSQETIGNTIYF. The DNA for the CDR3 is TGTGCCAGCAGCCAAGAAACGATTGGAAACACCATATATTTT.

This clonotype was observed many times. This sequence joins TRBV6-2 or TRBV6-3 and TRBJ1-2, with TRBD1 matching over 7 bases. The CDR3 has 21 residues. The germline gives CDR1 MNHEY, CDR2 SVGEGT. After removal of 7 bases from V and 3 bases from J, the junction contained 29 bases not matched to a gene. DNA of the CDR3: TGTGCCAGCACCCTTTTATGGGACAGCTGGATATCAGGGGCGCGTCACTATGGCTACACCTTC. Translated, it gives CASTLLWDSWISGARHYGYTF.

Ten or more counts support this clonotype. CDR3 DNA sequence: TGTGCCAGCAGGCCAGGGGGCTCTGGAAACACCATATATTTT. This codes for CASRPGGSGNTIYF. J is TRBJ1-3 and V is TRBV25-1, with 7 positions matching TRBD1. Trimming cost V 6 bases and J 0 bases; bases outside gene matches: 2. CDR1 and CDR2 from the germline V gene are MGHDK and SYGVNS. The CDR3 runs 14 residues.

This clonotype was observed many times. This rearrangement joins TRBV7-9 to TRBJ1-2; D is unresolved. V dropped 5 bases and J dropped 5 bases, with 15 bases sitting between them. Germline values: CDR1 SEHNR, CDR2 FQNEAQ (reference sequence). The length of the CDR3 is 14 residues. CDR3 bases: TGTGCCAGCAGCCCGGGAAGGTTGGGATATGGCTACACCTTC. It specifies CASSPGRLGYGYTF.